These 24 T cell receptor beta chains were all obtained from the same sample, sequenced in a study of cytomegalovirus exposure and HLA in healthy donors. PCR amplification relied on 60 Vbeta primers (plus 13 Jbeta primers). Assay used: immunoSEQ multiplex PCR; TCRdb lists only in-frame clones, some missing. The sample has roughly 93,000 clones, just over 75% seen once. The sample comprised PBMCs. Source of these receptors: a man younger than 40 in good health and CMV-seronegative.

This clone occurred a few times. The chain couples TRBV15 to TRBJ1-1; 7 positions agree with TRBD1. Trimming at V came to 3 bases and at J to 5 bases, leaving 6 bases not matched to a gene. This CDR3 is 14 amino acids long. The germline gives CDR1 LNHNV, CDR2 YYDKDF (reference sequence). The DNA of the CDR3 is TGTGCCACCAGCAGGCGGACAGGTGAGACTGAAGCTTTCTTT. Translating it yields CATSRRTGETEAFF.

Only one count was recorded for this clone. The chain combines TRBV2 with TRBJ2-4; 7 nucleotides agree with TRBD1. CDR1 and CDR2 from the germline V gene are SNHLY and FYNNEI. V was pared by 4 bases and J by 13 bases, with 7 bases of the junction left unmatched. The CDR3 loop spans 12 amino acids. The CDR3 loop is CASSGDSPLQYF. The CDR3 bases are TGTGCCAGCAGTGGGGACAGCCCTTTACAGTACTTC. The whole variable domain, remainder taken from reference TRBV2 and TRBJ2-4, is EPEVTQTPSHQVTQMGQEVILRCVPISNHLYFYWYRQILGQKVEFLVSFYNNEISEKSEIFDDQFSVERPDGSNFTLKIRSTKLEDSAMYFCASSGDSPLQYFGAGTRLSVL.

This clone was observed a single time. The rearrangement joins TRBV11-2 to TRBJ2-1; D call uncertain. V shed 3 bases and J shed 6 bases, with 9 bases lying between them. This CDR3 is built from 13 residues. Looked up from germline, CDR1 is SGHAT and CDR2 is FQNNGV. The DNA of the CDR3 is TGTGCCAGCAGCTTCCGGCGAGGCAATGAGCAGTTCTTC. Translated: CASSFRRGNEQFF.

This chain uses TRBV29-1 with TRBJ2-5; 7 positions match TRBD2. CDR1 and CDR2 from the germline V gene are SQVTM and ANQGSEA. There are 10 residues in the CDR3. The CDR3 protein is CGGGMETQYF. In nucleotides, the CDR3 is TGCGGGGGGGGAATGGAGACCCAGTACTTC.

With respect to this clone: Within the sample, other DNA sequences also encode this same CDR3. CDR3 region: CAVTVGVNQPQHF. CDR3 DNA: TGTGCCGTAACCGTGGGAGTCAATCAGCCCCAGCATTTT. V and J are TRBV6-1 and TRBJ1-5, with unresolved D. This CDR3 has 13 amino acids. V lost 11 bases, J lost 3 bases, and 14 bases lay in between. Germline V gene sequence: CDR1 MNHNS, CDR2 SASEGT.

The gene calls are TRBV9 and TRBJ2-3; D gene uncertain. The CDR3 extends over 14 amino acids. CDR1 and CDR2 (germline): SGDLS, YYNGEE. Trimming took 3 bases from V and 3 from J, leaving 11 bases between them. The CDR3 reads CASSAHYSTDTQYF. DNA of the CDR3: TGTGCCAGCAGCGCGCACTATTCGACAGATACGCAGTATTTT.

The V gene is TRBV7-2, the J gene TRBJ2-3, with 14 nucleotides matching TRBD2. The CDR3 covers 15 residues. Germline values: CDR1 SGHTA, CDR2 FQGNSA. With V trimmed by 3 bases and J by 14 bases, 10 bases remained unmatched. The CDR3 DNA is TGTGCCAGCAGCTTCCAGGGACTAGCGGGGGAGCCGCGGTATTTT. This codes for CASSFQGLAGEPRYF. The complete variable domain, with remaining parts taken from reference TRBV7-2 and TRBJ2-3, reads GAGVSQSPSNKVTEKGKDVELRCDPISGHTALYWYRQSLGQGLEFLIYFQGNSAPDKSGLPSDRFSAERTGGSVSTLTIQRTQQEDSAVYLCASSFQGLAGEPRYFGPGTRLTVL.

This chain joins TRBV13 and TRBJ1-6, with TRBD1 matching over 8 bases. From germline, CDR1 is PRHDT and CDR2 FYEKMQ (reference sequence). CDR3 size: 15 residues. V was clipped by 5 bases and J by 7 bases; unmatched bases: 7. The CDR3 coding sequence is TGTGCCAGCAGCGTAGAACAGGGGGGAAATTCACCCCTCCACTTT. It translates to CASSVEQGGNSPLHF.

CDR3 protein: CASSLEGSSRILYNEQFF. The CDR3 DNA sequence: TGTGCCAGCAGCCTAGAAGGGTCTAGCCGAATCTTATACAATGAGCAGTTCTTC. The chain combines TRBV13 with TRBJ2-1; TRBD2 is a possible D gene (5 bases). The CDR3 is made up of 18 amino acids. Trimming pared 5 bases from V and 4 bases from J, leaving 24 bases between. CDR1 and CDR2 from the germline V gene are PRHDT and FYEKMQ (reference sequence).

This rearrangement joins TRBV19 to TRBJ1-5; TRBD1 is a possible D gene (6 bases). This CDR3 region has 17 residues. Germline values: CDR1 LNHDA, CDR2 SQIVND (reference sequence). Trimming removed 10 bases from V and 3 bases from J, with 25 bases in between. CDR3 protein: CATRDPRGTRNNQPQHF. For the CDR3, the DNA is TGTGCCACCCGAGACCCCAGGGGAACCAGAAACAATCAGCCCCAGCATTTT.

In DNA, the CDR3 is TGTGCTAGTGGTTTGGCGTTAGCGAATGAGCAGTTCTTC. As protein: CASGLALANEQFF. The chain recombines TRBV12-5 with TRBJ2-1, with a tentative D call TRBD2 (5 bases). Deletions cut 1 base from V and 7 bases from J, with 8 bases between. The CDR3 runs 13 residues. The germline CDR1 and CDR2 sequences are LGHNT and FRNRAP.

The chain has TRBV10-3 and TRBJ2-2; D unclear. Germline CDR1 ENHRY, CDR2 SYGVKD. The V end was cut by 3 bases, the J end by 0 bases, with 5 bases between. The CDR3 runs to 14 residues. Written as DNA, the CDR3 is TGTGCCATCAGTGATAGCCCGAACACCGGGGAGCTGTTTTTT. Protein: CAISDSPNTGELFF.

The V gene is TRBV19, the J gene TRBJ1-4; 7 nucleotides agree with TRBD1. This CDR3 spans 14 amino acids. Germline CDR1 is LNHDA and CDR2 is SQIVND (reference sequence). V lost 7 bases and J lost 3; bases outside the gene matches: 5. The CDR3 sequence: CASISGQPNEKLFF. The CDR3 DNA is TGTGCCAGTATTTCGGGACAGCCTAATGAAAAACTGTTTTTT.

This clone was detected a few times. The J gene is TRBJ2-7, the V gene TRBV6-1, with D tentatively TRBD1 or TRBD2 (5 bases each). The germline CDR1 and CDR2 sequences are MNHNS and SASEGT. The CDR3 is made up of 13 amino acids. Trimming removed 4 bases at V and 3 bases at J, with 10 bases between. CDR3 coding DNA: TGTGCCAGCAGTGTGGGTGGGGGCTACGAGCAGTACGTC. This gives the protein CASSVGGGYEQYV.

The chain carries TRBV7-9 and TRBJ1-3; D possibly corresponds to TRBD1 (6 bases). CDR1 and CDR2 from the germline V gene are SEHNR and FQNEAQ (reference sequence). This CDR3 spans 14 amino acids. The V gene lost 7 bases and the J gene lost 6 bases, with 16 bases spanning the gap. CDR3 in DNA: TGTGCCAGCACCTCGAACCGGGACAAAAACACCATATATTTT. Protein: CASTSNRDKNTIYF.

The gene calls are TRBV6-1 and TRBJ2-1; D not certain. Trimming left V 1 base short and J 8 bases short, with 12 bases between. Germline CDR1 reads MNHNS; CDR2 reads SASEGT. This CDR3 has 14 residues. CDR3: CASSEVGSWHEQFF. Written as DNA, the CDR3 is TGTGCCAGCAGTGAAGTCGGTAGCTGGCATGAGCAGTTCTTC.

The chain is built from TRBV18 and TRBJ1-6; 8 bases match TRBD1. The V gene end was trimmed by 2 bases and the J gene end by 13 bases; junction bases not matched to a gene: 4. CDR3 length: 13 residues. Germline-derived CDR1 and CDR2 are KGHSH and LQKENI. The CDR3 reads CASSPGTGGPLHF. The CDR3 DNA follows: TGTGCCAGCTCACCAGGGACAGGTGGGCCCCTCCACTTT.

The V gene is TRBV27, the J gene TRBJ1-1, with TRBD1 matching over 10 bases. The germline gives CDR1 MNHEY, CDR2 SMNVEV (reference sequence). V shed 5 bases and J 2 bases; nucleotides not matched to a gene: 5. This CDR3 is built from 15 residues. DNA of the CDR3: TGTGCCAGCAGTCCAAGGACAGGGGGTAACACTGAAGCTTTCTTT. This codes for CASSPRTGGNTEAFF.

The chain uses TRBV15 and TRBJ1-2; no definite D call. CDR3 length: 13 amino acids. The germline gives CDR1 LNHNV, CDR2 YYDKDF (reference sequence). Trimming took 3 bases from V and 1 from J, leaving 6 bases between them. CDR3 bases: TGTGCCACCAGCAGTATCAGTAACTATGGCTACACCTTC. Encoded protein: CATSSISNYGYTF.

The rearrangement uses TRBV4-1 and TRBJ2-7; 11 nucleotides match TRBD2. CDR3 length: 17 amino acids. Germline V lookup: CDR1 MGHRA, CDR2 YSYEKL. Trimming removed 3 bases from V and 4 bases from J; junction bases left unmatched: 11. The CDR3 DNA reads as TGCGCCAGCAGCCACACTCCGCTAGCGGGAGGATGGTACGAGCAGTACGTC. It yields the protein CASSHTPLAGGWYEQYV.

This clone was seen a few times. The CDR3 loop is CASSSRQGLIEKLFF. The DNA for the CDR3 is TGTGCCAGCAGTTCCCGACAGGGCCTCATTGAAAAACTGTTTTTT. This chain uses TRBV6-5 with TRBJ1-4, with 7 bases fitting TRBD1. There are 15 residues in the CDR3. The junction had 9 bases not matched to a gene; V was cut back by 4 bases and J by 7 bases. The germline gives CDR1 MNHEY, CDR2 SVGAGI.

The V gene is TRBV12-5, the J gene TRBJ1-2; 9 nucleotides match TRBD1. The CDR3 covers 17 residues. Germline V gene sequence: CDR1 LGHNT, CDR2 FRNRAP. After removal of 1 base from V and 3 bases from J, the junction contained 9 bases not matched to a gene. The CDR3 reads CASGLGVDRGMDYGYTF. In DNA, the CDR3 is TGTGCTAGTGGTTTGGGGGTCGACAGGGGGATGGACTATGGCTACACCTTC.

CDR3 sequence: CASSSATGSLRYNEQFF. Written as DNA, the CDR3 is TGTGCCAGCAGCTCCGCTACAGGGAGCTTACGCTACAATGAGCAGTTCTTC. The rearrangement uses TRBV11-1 and TRBJ2-1, with a possible D match to TRBD1 (6 bases). CDR1 and CDR2 from the germline V gene are SGHAT and FQDESV (reference sequence). The CDR3 consists of 17 residues. Trimming shortened V by 4 bases and J by 3 bases, and 19 bases separated the two germline ends.

The chain carries TRBV5-1 and TRBJ1-4; possible D gene TRBD1, 6 bases. The CDR3 runs to 17 residues. Germline lookup yields CDR1 SGHRS and CDR2 YFSETQ. Trimming left V 0 bases short and J 3 bases short, with 15 bases between. CDR3 in amino acids: CASSLGQGRSANEKLFF. In DNA form, the CDR3 reads TGCGCCAGCAGCTTGGGGCAGGGGCGGTCAGCTAATGAAAAACTGTTTTTT. Variable domain in full (rest from reference TRBV5-1 and TRBJ1-4): KAGVTQTPRYLIKTRGQQVTLSCSPISGHRSVSWYQQTPGQGLQFLFEYFSETQRNKGNFPGRFSGRQFSNSRSEMNVSTLELGDSALYLCASSLGQGRSANEKLFFGSGTQLSVL.